One and the same sample provided the 25 T cell receptor beta chains below, sequenced in a study of OX40 agonist ivuxolimab in advanced cancers. Library construction relied on the immunoSEQ multiplex PCR assay. The immuneACCESS repertoire file appears here via TCRdb, limited to in-frame rearrangements. These files lack a portion of the clones; in checked studies, under half of the deficit traces to unresolved V genes, and the cause of the others is not known. The sample table contains 20,000 to 25,000 clones; only one count was recorded for more than 80% of them. Approximately 15% of the sample is in the top ten clones. The input for sequencing was CD4+ or CD8+ T cells sorted from blood, taken in a trial of the OX40 agonist ivuxolimab. The receptors originated from an adult with an advanced solid tumor such as melanoma, head and neck, liver or kidney cancer.

This chain joins TRBV5-6 and TRBJ2-1; D not resolved. The CDR3 spans 17 residues. Germline values: CDR1 SGHDT, CDR2 YYEEEE. The germline V and J ends were trimmed by 3 bases and 0 bases, with 16 bases remaining between them. CDR3 DNA: TGTGCCAGCAGCTCCCCACCCCCTTCCAGCTCCTACAATGAGCAGTTCTTC. Amino acid sequence: CASSSPPPSSSYNEQFF.

This sequence joins TRBV2 and TRBJ2-7, with D possibly being TRBD1 or TRBD2 (5 bases each). Trimming stripped 3 bases from V and 3 bases from J, with 15 bases between. The CDR3 extends over 15 amino acids. Germline V gene data show CDR1 as SNHLY and CDR2 as FYNNEI. This CDR3 reads CASSDPGGGNYEQYF. The CDR3 nucleotides read TGTGCCAGCAGTGACCCCGGTGGGGGAAACTACGAGCAGTACTTC.

The J gene is TRBJ1-4, the V gene TRBV5-1, with D perhaps TRBD1 (6 bases). This CDR3 contains 15 residues. From germline, CDR1 is SGHRS and CDR2 YFSETQ. Trimming pared 4 bases from V and 8 bases from J, leaving 18 bases between. CDR3 DNA: TGCGCCAGCAGCCGGCCGGGACAAGGTAGCGAAAAACTGTTTTTT. This sequence encodes CASSRPGQGSEKLFF. The full variable domain, completed using reference TRBV5-1 and TRBJ1-4, is KAGVTQTPRYLIKTRGQQVTLSCSPISGHRSVSWYQQTPGQGLQFLFEYFSETQRNKGNFPGRFSGRQFSNSRSEMNVSTLELGDSALYLCASSRPGQGSEKLFFGSGTQLSVL.

The chain links TRBV7-9 to TRBJ2-1, with 12 bases aligning to TRBD2. Losses at the gene ends were 7 bases for V and 8 bases for J; bases not matched to a gene: 18. This CDR3 is 18 amino acids long. CDR1 and CDR2 from the germline V gene are SEHNR and FQNEAQ (reference sequence). The chain's CDR3 is CASTPWAMTSGRGYEQFF. CDR3 DNA sequence: TGTGCCAGCACCCCGTGGGCCATGACTAGCGGGAGAGGCTATGAGCAGTTCTTC.

This chain uses TRBV29-1 with TRBJ1-2, with no clear D. CDR3 size: 13 residues. V gave up 6 bases and J gave up 8 bases, with 19 bases separating them. The germline CDR1 and CDR2 sequences are SQVTM and ANQGSEA. CDR3 coding DNA: TGCAGCGTCCAACGCACCAGAAATTTCGGCTACACCTTC. Translation gives CSVQRTRNFGYTF.

The chain joins TRBV6-1 to TRBJ1-2, with D uncertain. V lost 6 bases to trimming and J lost 8 bases, with 19 bases between them. CDR3 size: 14 residues. Looked up from germline, CDR1 is MNHNS and CDR2 is SASEGT. CDR3 region: CASSGKGRLWGYTF. As DNA, the CDR3 is TGTGCCAGCAGCGGGAAAGGCCGTCTTTGGGGCTACACCTTC.

This CDR3 reads CASSQDDSAGEQYF. The DNA of the CDR3 is TGTGCCAGCAGCCAAGATGACTCAGCAGGCGAGCAGTACTTC. The rearrangement links TRBV4-2 to TRBJ2-7; D remains ambiguous. The CDR3 sequence is 14 residues long. CDR1 is LGHNA, CDR2 YNFKEQ, per germline. V was pared by 0 bases and J by 6 bases, with 12 bases between.

This chain uses TRBV4-3 with TRBJ2-1, with TRBD2 matching 8 bases. The V segment lost 0 bases and the J segment 3 bases; nucleotides outside the gene matches: 4. Germline lookup yields CDR1 LGHNA and CDR2 YSLEER. This CDR3 comprises 16 residues. CDR3 DNA sequence: TGCGCCAGCAGCCAAGACGGCGGGAGGATCTACAATGAGCAGTTCTTC. Protein: CASSQDGGRIYNEQFF.

J is TRBJ1-6 and V is TRBV13; 8 bases align to TRBD1. CDR3 length equals 14 residues. V gave up 5 bases and J gave up 9 bases; unmatched junction bases: 6. In germline, CDR1 is PRHDT, CDR2 FYEKMQ (reference sequence). The CDR3 is CASSPQQGGSPLHF. CDR3 DNA: TGTGCCAGCAGCCCCCAACAGGGGGGTTCACCCCTCCACTTT.

The chain has TRBV27 and TRBJ2-3; D may be TRBD2 (5 bases). Between the trimmed V and J ends, which lost 6 bases and 6 bases, there was a span of 16 bases. The CDR3 is 14 residues long. Per germline, CDR1 MNHEY and CDR2 SMNVEV (reference sequence). The CDR3 spells CASRDLGSGDTQYF. The CDR3, as DNA: TGTGCCAGCAGGGACCTCGGGTCGGGGGATACGCAGTATTTT.

The V and J genes are TRBV19 and TRBJ2-3, with 8 bases lining up with TRBD2. Per the germline V gene, CDR1 is LNHDA and CDR2 is SQIVND (reference sequence). The CDR3 contains 15 residues. The trim removed 4 bases at V and 2 bases at J, leaving 5 bases unmatched. The CDR3 here is CASSRSSGNTDTQYF. In DNA form, the CDR3 reads TGTGCCAGTAGTAGAAGTAGCGGGAACACAGATACGCAGTATTTT.

The chain joins TRBV5-1 to TRBJ1-1; D is possibly TRBD1 (5 bases). Trimming took 5 bases from V and 8 from J, leaving 13 bases between them. The CDR3 is 12 residues long. The V gene's germline CDR1 is SGHRS and CDR2 YFSETQ. The CDR3 here is CASRMMQGEAFF. The DNA of the CDR3 is TGCGCCAGCAGGATGATGCAGGGCGAAGCTTTCTTT.

The chain couples TRBV11-2 to TRBJ1-2; D is ambiguous. This CDR3 comprises 15 residues. V was shortened by 2 bases and J by 4 bases, with 14 bases between the two germline ends. Germline lookup yields CDR1 SGHAT and CDR2 FQNNGV. CDR3 residues: CASSLTETGIYGYTF. The CDR3 nucleotides read TGTGCCAGCAGCTTAACCGAAACCGGGATCTATGGCTACACCTTC.

The CDR3 loop is CAGGGSSGNTIYF. CDR3 in DNA: TGTGCCGGAGGAGGTTCCTCTGGAAACACCATATATTTT. The chain has TRBV2 and TRBJ1-3; no definite D call. The CDR3 runs to 13 residues. CDR1 and CDR2 (germline): SNHLY, FYNNEI. Between the trimmed V and J ends, which lost 11 bases and 0 bases, there was a span of 11 bases.

The chain carries TRBV5-1 and TRBJ1-3; 7 nucleotides align to TRBD1. Trimming at V came to 0 bases and at J to 2 bases, leaving 5 bases not matched to a gene. This CDR3 spans 16 amino acids. In germline, CDR1 is SGHRS, CDR2 YFSETQ. The CDR3 here is CASSLAGQVAGNTIYF. The CDR3 DNA follows: TGCGCCAGCAGCTTGGCCGGACAGGTTGCTGGAAACACCATATATTTT.

This rearrangement joins TRBV11-3 to TRBJ2-7, with D possibly matching TRBD1 (5 bases). V gave up 4 bases and J gave up 7 bases, with 8 bases separating them. The CDR3 sequence is 11 residues long. The germline CDR1 and CDR2 sequences are SGHNT and YENEEA. In DNA form, the CDR3 reads TGTGCCAGCAGCTCAGGGTTGGAGCAGTACTTC. Its translation is CASSSGLEQYF. The whole variable domain, filled in from reference TRBV11-3 and TRBJ2-7, reads EAGVVQSPRYKIIEKKQPVAFWCNPISGHNTLYWYLQNLGQGPELLIRYENEEAVDDSQLPKDRFSAERLKGVDSTLKIQPAELGDSAVYLCASSSGLEQYFGPGTRLTVT.

The chain uses TRBV7-9 and TRBJ2-5, with 7 bases fitting TRBD1. The end of the DNA is better explained by TRBJ2-7, so the J call may be wrong. Per germline, CDR1 SEHNR and CDR2 FQNEAQ (reference sequence). CDR3 length equals 14 residues. This chain's CDR3 is CASSKQGSSYEQYF. CDR3 DNA sequence: TGTGCCAGCAGCAAACAGGGGAGCTCCTACGAGCAGTACTTC.

This chain connects TRBV5-6 to TRBJ1-5; a weak D match, TRBD1 (6 bases). The CDR3 runs 16 residues. The germline V gene has CDR1 SGHDT and CDR2 YYEEEE. Trimming shortened V by 1 base and J by 2 bases, and 13 bases separated the two germline ends. The CDR3 region is CASSLYQGSGNQPQHF. DNA for the CDR3: TGTGCCAGCAGCTTGTACCAGGGGTCGGGCAATCAGCCCCAGCATTTT.

The chain recombines TRBV6-4 with TRBJ1-1; D may be TRBD1 (5 bases). Trimming left V 10 bases short and J 1 base short, with 10 bases between. From germline, CDR1 is MRHNA and CDR2 SNTAGT. The CDR3 spans 12 residues. This chain's CDR3 is CATRGGNTEAFF. CDR3 in DNA: TGTGCCACCCGGGGGGGGAACACTGAAGCTTTCTTT.

The chain carries TRBV18 and TRBJ2-6, with 7 positions matching TRBD1. Germline assignment: CDR1 KGHSH and CDR2 LQKENI. CDR3 length equals 17 residues. With 3 bases clipped from V and 0 bases from J, the junction kept 5 bases outside the gene matches. CDR3 sequence (DNA): TGTGCCAGCTCACCTCGGACAGGAAACTCTGGGGCCAACGTCCTGACTTTC. The encoded protein is CASSPRTGNSGANVLTF.

The rearrangement uses TRBV5-4 and TRBJ2-7; D remains unclear. The length of the CDR3 is 13 residues. V lost 2 bases and J 5 bases, leaving 11 bases between the germline ends. The germline V gene encodes CDR1 SGHNT and CDR2 YYREEE (reference sequence). In DNA, the CDR3 is TGTGCCAGCAGCTTCCAGAGGCTCGACGAGCAGTACTTC. Protein sequence: CASSFQRLDEQYF. Supplemented by reference TRBV5-4 and TRBJ2-7, the full variable domain reads ETGVTQSPTHLIKTRGQQVTLRCSSQSGHNTVSWYQQALGQGPQFIFQYYREEENGRGNFPPRFSGLQFPNYSSELNVNALELDDSALYLCASSFQRLDEQYFGPGTRLTVT.

The chain couples TRBV6-6 to TRBJ2-1, with 9 bases matching TRBD2. The CDR3 consists of 15 residues. Germline V gives CDR1 MNHNY, CDR2 SVGAGI (reference sequence). V lost 7 bases to trimming and J lost 3 bases; unmatched junction nucleotides: 7. The DNA for the CDR3 is TGTGCCAGCACCAAAAAAGCGGGGGGCTACAATGAGCAGTTCTTC. It yields the protein CASTKKAGGYNEQFF.

The chain employs TRBV10-1 and TRBJ1-4; 8 bases fit TRBD1. The trim removed 9 bases at V and 6 bases at J, leaving 3 bases unmatched. This CDR3 contains 12 residues. CDR1 WNHNN and CDR2 SYGVQD come from the germline V gene (reference sequence). CDR3 DNA: TGCGCCAGGGGGACAGGAGATGAAAAACTGTTTTTT. It translates to CARGTGDEKLFF.

The V gene is TRBV11-2, the J gene TRBJ2-5, with 10 bases lining up with TRBD2. The DNA matches TRBJ2-7 better at its end, which makes the J call doubtful. Germline V lookup: CDR1 SGHAT, CDR2 FQNNGV. This CDR3 has 19 residues. The CDR3 bases are TGTGCCAGCAGCTTAGATTTGAGGCTAGCGGGAGAAGAAGCCTACGAGCAGTACTTC. This translates into CASSLDLRLAGEEAYEQYF.

V and J are TRBV4-1 and TRBJ2-2; D gene unclear. Per the germline V gene, CDR1 is MGHRA and CDR2 is YSYEKL. The CDR3 is 15 amino acids. Trimming stripped 1 base from V and 6 bases from J, with 12 bases between. CDR3 nucleotide sequence: TGCGCCAGCAGCCAAGCTGTTAGCCCCGCCGGGGAGCTGTTTTTT. Its protein is CASSQAVSPAGELFF.